This T cell receptor beta chain was identified during a study of radiation and T cells in renal cell carcinoma. This sample's time point: blood 2 weeks post-SBRT. This sample's treatment: 15 Gy SBRT to primary tumor, nephrectomy 4 weeks later. This table comes from immunoSEQ multiplex PCR, and its TCRdb copy is limited to in-frame clones, with some not included. The sample holds 150,000 to 190,000 clones, around 90% seen once. Trimming removed 0 bases at V and 9 bases at J, with 13 bases between. Germline values: CDR1 SGHDT, CDR2 YYEEEE. The CDR3 extends over 13 amino acids. This sequence joins TRBV5-6 and TRBJ2-7; D not resolved. The TCR comes from a woman aged 50 to 65 with renal cell carcinoma. The sequencing used blood, collected from a patient whose treatment included radiotherapy and nephrectomy. The DNA for the CDR3 is TGTGCCAGCAGCTTGGCCGCCGTGGAGCGGCAGTACTTC. It translates to CASSLAAVERQYF.